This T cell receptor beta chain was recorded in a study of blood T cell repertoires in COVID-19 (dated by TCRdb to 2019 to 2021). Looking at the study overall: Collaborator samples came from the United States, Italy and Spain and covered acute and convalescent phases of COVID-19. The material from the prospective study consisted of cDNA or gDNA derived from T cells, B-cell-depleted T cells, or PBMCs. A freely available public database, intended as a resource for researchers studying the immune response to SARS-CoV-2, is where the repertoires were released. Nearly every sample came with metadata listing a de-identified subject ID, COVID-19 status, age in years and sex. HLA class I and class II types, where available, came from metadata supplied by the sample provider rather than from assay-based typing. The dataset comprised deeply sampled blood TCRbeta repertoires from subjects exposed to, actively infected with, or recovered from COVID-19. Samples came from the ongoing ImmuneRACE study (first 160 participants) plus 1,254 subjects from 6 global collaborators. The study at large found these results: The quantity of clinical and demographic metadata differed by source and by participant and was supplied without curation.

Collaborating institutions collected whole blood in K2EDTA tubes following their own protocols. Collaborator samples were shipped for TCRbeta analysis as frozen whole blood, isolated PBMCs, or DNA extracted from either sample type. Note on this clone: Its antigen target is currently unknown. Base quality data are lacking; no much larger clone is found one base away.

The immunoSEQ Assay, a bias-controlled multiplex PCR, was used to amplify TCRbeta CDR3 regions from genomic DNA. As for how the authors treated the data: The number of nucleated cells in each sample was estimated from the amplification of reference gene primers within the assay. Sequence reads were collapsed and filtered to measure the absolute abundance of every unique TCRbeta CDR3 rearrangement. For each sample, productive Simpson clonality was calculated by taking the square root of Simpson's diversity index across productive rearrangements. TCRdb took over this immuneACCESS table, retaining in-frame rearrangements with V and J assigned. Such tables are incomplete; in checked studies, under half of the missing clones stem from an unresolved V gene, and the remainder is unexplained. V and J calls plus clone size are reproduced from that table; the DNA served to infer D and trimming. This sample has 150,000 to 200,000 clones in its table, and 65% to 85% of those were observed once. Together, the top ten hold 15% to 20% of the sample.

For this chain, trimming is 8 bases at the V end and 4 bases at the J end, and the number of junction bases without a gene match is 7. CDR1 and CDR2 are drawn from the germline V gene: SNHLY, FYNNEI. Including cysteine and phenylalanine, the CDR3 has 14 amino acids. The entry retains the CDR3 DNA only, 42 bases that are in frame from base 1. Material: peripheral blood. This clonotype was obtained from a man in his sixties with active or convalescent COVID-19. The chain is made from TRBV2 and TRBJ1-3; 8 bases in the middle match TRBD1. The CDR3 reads CASRSTGAGNTIYF. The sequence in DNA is TGTGCCAGCCGATCGACAGGGGCAGGAAACACCATATATTTT.